The 9 T cell receptor beta chains below all came from one sample that was sequenced in a study of T cells in Graves' hyperthyroidism and ophthalmopathy (dated by TCRdb to between 2018 and 2021). Libraries were constructed by multiplex PCR. The instrument was an Illumina HiSeq 2000. The TCR beta CDR3 regions were amplified from RNA transcripts. The TCR CDR3 was subjected to a first round of RT-PCR using the HTBI primer set and the Qiagen OneStep RT-PCR kit. TCRdb redid the processing of the public reads, applying fastp at Q25 and MiXCR, and retained in-frame beta chains. Every distinct CDR3 protein forms one entry, paired with its most common genes and DNA. The table for this sample lists around 500,000 distinct CDR3 sequences; roughly 15% of them were counted only once. The top ten clones comprise around 32% of the sample. Sequencing used blood. The receptor set was obtained from a woman aged 25 to 45 with Graves' ophthalmopathy.

This clonotype has a count of ten or more. The rearrangement links TRBV28 to TRBJ2-5, with TRBD1 identical over 7 bases. V lost 5 bases, J lost 4 bases, and 10 bases stayed unmatched. CDR1 is MDHEN and CDR2 is SYDVKM in the germline V gene. This CDR3 spans 15 amino acids. The DNA of the CDR3 is TGTGCCAGCAGTACGCCTTCGACAGGGTCAGAGACCCAGTACTTC. Residues: CASSTPSTGSETQYF.

The rearrangement uses TRBV11-2 and TRBJ2-1, with a weak D call TRBD2 (5 bases). The germline CDR1 and CDR2 sequences are SGHAT and FQNNGV. Trimming left V 4 bases short and J 9 bases short, with 19 bases between. This CDR3 has 15 residues. The CDR3 coding sequence is TGTGCCAGCAGCTCCCCCGGACTCCAGCGGCGTGAGCAGTTCTTC. Its protein product is CASSSPGLQRREQFF.

The chain links TRBV7-2 to TRBJ2-1, with unresolved D. Germline V CDR1 and CDR2: SGHTA, FQGNSA. The CDR3 is made up of 14 amino acids. Trimming took 3 bases from V and 4 from J, leaving 10 bases between them. CDR3 amino acids: CASSFGSRYNEQFF. The CDR3 nucleotides are TGTGCCAGCAGCTTTGGGTCACGTTACAATGAGCAGTTCTTC.

This rearrangement joins TRBV19 to TRBJ1-2; the D is unclear. This CDR3 has 13 residues. The V end was cut by 6 bases, the J end by 5 bases, with 13 bases between. Germline V lookup: CDR1 LNHDA, CDR2 SQIVND (reference sequence). The CDR3 DNA reads TGTGCCAGTAGGCAGGTTGACTTATATGGCTACACCTTC. Amino acid sequence: CASRQVDLYGYTF.

Comments on this clonotype: One end of the junction fails to match germline, which may point to a read error. V is TRBV7-2 and J is TRBJ2-2; tentative D call: TRBD2 (6 bases). The CDR3 runs 13 residues. CDR1 is SGHTA, CDR2 FQGNSA, per germline. CDR3 in DNA: TGTGCCAGCAGCTTATATGGTTCCGGGGGGCTGTTTTTT. It translates to CASSLYGSGGLFF.

This clonotype was seen repeatedly, ten times or more. V is TRBV7-9 and J is TRBJ1-2; D is unclear. The CDR3 is made up of 11 amino acids. CDR1 is SEHNR and CDR2 is FQNEAQ in the germline V gene (reference sequence). With 4 bases removed from V and 7 bases from J, the gap between germline ends came to 7 bases. For the CDR3, the DNA is TGTGCCAGCAGCTCGCTAACTGGCTACACCTTC. Residues: CASSSLTGYTF.

There are many counts of this clonotype. This chain links TRBV10-3 with TRBJ2-7, with TRBD2 matching 11 bases. The CDR3 has 16 residues. With 5 bases clipped from V and 1 base from J, the junction kept 7 bases outside the gene matches. Germline V gene lookup returns CDR1 ENHRY and CDR2 SYGVKD. The CDR3 bases are TGTGCCATCAGTAGTGGGGGACTAGCGGAGTCCTACGAGCAGTACTTC. This codes for CAISSGGLAESYEQYF.

This clonotype was seen a few times. The CDR3 loop is CASSPFSGLNAGELFF. The CDR3 bases are TGTGCCAGCAGTCCCTTTTCGGGCCTCAATGCCGGGGAGCTGTTTTTT. The V call is TRBV6-2 or TRBV6-3, the J call TRBJ2-2, with unresolved D. Trimming left V 5 bases short and J 6 bases short, with 19 bases between. The CDR3 is 16 residues long. The V gene's germline CDR1 is MNHEY and CDR2 SVGEGT.

This clonotype was picked up a small number of times. The rearrangement links TRBV18 to TRBJ2-5; the D gene is possibly TRBD2 (6 bases). Trimming pared 2 bases from V and 3 bases from J, leaving 13 bases between. Germline assignment: CDR1 KGHSH and CDR2 LQKENI. The CDR3 length is 15 residues. This CDR3 is CASSPRFSGEETQYF. The CDR3 nucleotides read TGTGCCAGCTCACCAAGGTTTAGCGGAGAAGAGACCCAGTACTTC.